The 12 T cell receptor beta chains listed next were all sequenced from one sample in a study of prognosis after radiotherapy for stage I lung cancer. From genomic DNA, two-round multiplex PCR was used to amplify TCR beta CDR3. It was primers specific to each TRBV and TRBJ gene that first-round PCR used. Each CDR3 protein is one row after TCRdb ran MiXCR on the multiplex PCR reads. Of some 27,000 distinct CDR3 sequences listed, around 41% are singletons. The specimen comprised PBMCs, sampled before or after stereotactic body radiation therapy (not recorded which). Receptors originate from a donor over 45 with non-small cell lung cancer.

This clonotype was counted between two and nine times. This chain links TRBV20-1 with TRBJ2-4, with D perhaps being TRBD1 or TRBD2 (5 bases each). Germline V gene sequence: CDR1 DFQATT, CDR2 SNEGSKA (reference sequence). Between the trimmed V and J ends, which lost 6 bases and 0 bases, there was a span of 12 bases. The CDR3 extends over 14 amino acids. The CDR3 nucleotides read TGCAGTGCCCCACGGGGCCTAGCCAAAAACATTCAGTACTTC. This gives the protein CSAPRGLAKNIQYF.

The rearrangement links TRBV15 to TRBJ2-7; D is unclear. Trimming cost V 0 bases and J 4 bases, with 10 bases left between them. Germline loops: CDR1 LNHNV, CDR2 YYDKDF (reference sequence). The CDR3 extends over 14 amino acids. In nucleotides, the CDR3 is TGTGCCACCAGCAGAGAGGTAGCTCAATACGAGCAGTACTTC. This gives the protein CATSREVAQYEQYF.

The chain employs TRBV14 and TRBJ2-3; D not certain. The CDR3 covers 14 residues. Germline CDR1 SGHDN, CDR2 FVKESK. V was pared by 6 bases and J by 1 base, with 11 bases between. The CDR3 DNA is TGTGCCAGCAGGGCGTTCGGTGGCACAGATACGCAGTATTTT. Residues: CASRAFGGTDTQYF. Supplemented by reference TRBV14 and TRBJ2-3, the full variable domain reads EAGVTQFPSHSVIEKGQTVTLRCDPISGHDNLYWYRRVMGKEIKFLLHFVKESKQDESGMPNNRFLAERTGGTYSTLKVQPAELEDSGVYFCASRAFGGTDTQYFGPGTRLTVL.

The gene calls are TRBV5-1 and TRBJ2-5, with D uncertain. From germline, CDR1 is SGHRS and CDR2 YFSETQ. With 6 bases removed from V and 2 bases from J, the gap between germline ends came to 17 bases. The CDR3 has 15 residues. The CDR3 is CASTLGASSQETQYF. In DNA form, the CDR3 reads TGCGCCAGCACCCTAGGAGCGTCTTCTCAAGAGACCCAGTACTTC.

Details on this clonotype: A read error may explain this, as a much larger clone is one base away. The V and J genes are TRBV6-2 or TRBV6-3 and TRBJ2-5; TRBD2 matches 10 bases. The CDR3 covers 15 residues. Germline CDR1 MNHEY, CDR2 SVGEGT. The CDR3 is CAGSTGTSEQETQYF. CDR3 in DNA: TGTGCCGGCAGTACCGGGACTAGCGAACAAGAGACCCAGTACTTC.

This clonotype has ten or more counts. The rearrangement links TRBV30 to TRBJ1-6, with D perhaps matching TRBD1 (6 bases). Trimming left V 1 base short and J 8 bases short, with 12 bases between. This CDR3 comprises 14 residues. Germline values: CDR1 GTSNPN, CDR2 SVGIG (reference sequence). The CDR3 bases are TGTGCCTGGAGTGGAGGGGGAGTGTATTCACCCCTCCACTTT. As protein: CAWSGGGVYSPLHF.

This clonotype was recorded only once. The chain links TRBV6-1 to TRBJ1-5, with a weak D call TRBD1 (5 bases). CDR3 length: 15 amino acids. Germline V lookup: CDR1 MNHNS, CDR2 SASEGT. V was clipped by 10 bases and J by 0 bases, with 16 bases between them. CDR3 sequence: CATLRSGNSNQPQHF. CDR3 in DNA: TGTGCCACCCTCCGGTCAGGGAATAGCAATCAGCCCCAGCATTTT.

This clonotype was observed at least ten times. The rearrangement links TRBV4-1 to TRBJ2-6, with a possible D match to TRBD1 (5 bases). CDR1 MGHRA and CDR2 YSYEKL come from the germline V gene. Trimming removed 4 bases from V and 0 bases from J, with 13 bases in between. This CDR3 spans 17 amino acids. This chain's CDR3 is CASSPLTASSGANVLTF. For the CDR3, the DNA is TGCGCCAGCAGCCCCCTGACAGCCAGCTCTGGGGCCAACGTCCTGACTTTC.

The chain employs TRBV28 and TRBJ1-5, with D maybe TRBD1 (5 bases). Trimming cost V 5 bases and J 7 bases, with 18 bases left between them. CDR3 size: 15 residues. Looked up from germline, CDR1 is MDHEN and CDR2 is SYDVKM. The CDR3 sequence: CASSAPMGDGQPQHF. The CDR3 DNA sequence: TGTGCCAGCAGTGCACCGATGGGGGATGGGCAGCCCCAGCATTTT. Drawing the rest from reference TRBV28 and TRBJ1-5, the complete variable domain is DVKVTQSSRYLVKRTGEKVFLECVQDMDHENMFWYRQDPGLGLRLIYFSYDVKMKEKGDIPEGYSVSREKKERFSLILESASTNQTSMYLCASSAPMGDGQPQHFGDGTRLSIL.

A remark on this clonotype: It is likely a read error: a sequence one base away is far more abundant. V gene TRBV6-2 or TRBV6-3 combines with J gene TRBJ2-5, with TRBD1 as a possible D gene (6 bases). CDR1 is MNHEY, CDR2 SVGEGT, per germline. Trimming removed 2 bases at V and 5 bases at J, with 15 bases between. The CDR3 sequence is 15 residues long. CDR3 nucleotides: TGTGCCAGCAGTTACGGTATGACAGGCGGTGAGACCCAGTACTTC. This encodes CASSYGMTGGETQYF.

Concerning this clonotype itself: This may arise from a read error, as a much more abundant clone is one base away. The chain carries TRBV20-1 and TRBJ2-5, with 12 bases identical to TRBD2. Losses at the gene ends were 2 bases for V and 4 bases for J; bases not matched to a gene: 8. The germline V gene encodes CDR1 DFQATT and CDR2 SNEGSKA (reference sequence). CDR3 length: 16 amino acids. The CDR3 region is CSARYSSGRAVETQYF. The CDR3, as DNA: TGCAGTGCTAGATACTCTAGCGGGAGGGCCGTAGAGACCCAGTACTTC.

To note about this clonotype: This probably arose from a read error, given a far larger clone one base away. V and J are TRBV6-4 and TRBJ2-1; D is possibly TRBD1 or TRBD2 (5 bases each). This CDR3 has 15 residues. The germline gives CDR1 MRHNA, CDR2 SNTAGT. V lost 5 bases, J lost 5 bases, and 16 bases lay in between. CDR3 in DNA: TGTGCCAGCAGTTACCGAGGGGTGCTTGACAATGAGCAGTTCTTC. This codes for CASSYRGVLDNEQFF.